This TCR beta chain was recovered during a study of CD8 T cells in Susac syndrome (dated by TCRdb to between 2018 and 2020). As for the study more broadly: Repertoire sequencing was used to test whether CD8+ T cell activation and differentiation in Susac syndrome was antigen driven. CD8+ T cell repertoire clonality was compared between about a dozen healthy donors, approximately 14 Susac syndrome patients and roughly 15 multiple sclerosis patients.

RNA was extracted with the RNeasy kit and 0.5 to 1 ug was reverse transcribed using random hexamers. The immunoSEQ multiplex PCR assay, which covers 54 Vbeta and 13 Jbeta segments, was used to amplify TCR beta CDR3 regions. Bias from PCR amplification was corrected by using a synthetic template baseline for primer optimization and for computational correction. As for how the authors treated the data: Reads were annotated to V, D and J genes according to IMGT and were analyzed with immunoSEQ Analyzer, with only productive sequences retained. Clonality was computed as one minus Shannon entropy normalized by log2 of the number of productive unique sequences. Public and private clones were assessed among the 100 most prevalent clones of each patient and control. Clones were defined as Susac-specific when absent from the healthy and MS cohorts, from roughly 1,000 published viral clones and from other ImmuneACCESS disease sequences. TCRdb trimmed the raw reads at Q25, called clones with MiXCR and kept productive beta chains. Each CDR3 protein appears once, grouped with its most common genes and DNA. Here the V and J calls rest on TCRdb's processing, not on the authors' analysis. The sample table shows some 260,000 distinct CDR3 sequences, and around 83% are seen once. The ten biggest clones cover around 0.11% of the sample.

The CDR3 runs 22 residues from the cysteine to the phenylalanine. Only the CDR3 part of the read is kept: 66 bases, read in frame from the first base. CDR1 and CDR2, looked up from the germline V gene, are SGHDT and YYEEEE. Points on this clonotype: What antigen it recognizes has not been identified. At one boundary the junction diverges from the germline segment, which might be a read error.

Peripheral blood CD8+ and CD4+ T cells from healthy donors, Susac syndrome patients and multiple sclerosis patients were profiled by high-throughput TCR beta sequencing. Treatment-naive patients with stable or active relapsing-remitting disease fulfilling revised McDonald criteria were used as multiple sclerosis controls. Bulk CD8+ and CD4+ T cells were purified by magnetic negative isolation, whereas CD8+ TEMRA cells were enriched by FACS. Blood was drawn into EDTA tubes, processed within 24 hours, and PBMCs were isolated by density gradient centrifugation. PBMCs intended for TCR sequencing were frozen in liquid nitrogen and were later thawed in a 37 degrees C water bath. A purity of at least 90% was achieved for sorted or isolated CD4+, CD8+ and CD8+ TEMRA cells. General findings and caveats noted by the study authors: The TCR sequencing and HLA analysis was acknowledged to have included a relatively small number of individuals.

The receptor comes from a human donor with multiple sclerosis. The sample taken for sequencing was CD8+ T cells from PBMCs. The V and J segments used are TRBV5-6 and TRBJ1-1; 10 of the junction bases match TRBD1. The CDR3 has the sequence CASSFLGVGQGVNRRRNAEAFF. The nucleotide sequence reads TGTGCCAGCAGCTTCTTAGGGGTAGGACAGGGGGTTAACCGGAGAAGGAACGCTGAAGCTTTCTTT.